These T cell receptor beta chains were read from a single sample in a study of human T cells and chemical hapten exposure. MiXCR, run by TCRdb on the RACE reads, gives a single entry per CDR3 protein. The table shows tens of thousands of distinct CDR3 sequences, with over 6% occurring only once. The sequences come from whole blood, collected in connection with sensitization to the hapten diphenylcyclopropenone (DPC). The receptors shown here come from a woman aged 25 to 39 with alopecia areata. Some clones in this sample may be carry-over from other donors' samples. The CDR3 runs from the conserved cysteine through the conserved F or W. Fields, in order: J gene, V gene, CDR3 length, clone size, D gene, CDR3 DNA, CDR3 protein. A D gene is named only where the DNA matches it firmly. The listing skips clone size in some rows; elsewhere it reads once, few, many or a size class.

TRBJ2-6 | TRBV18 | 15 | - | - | TGTGCCAGCTCACCACCGAGTTCTGGGGCCAACGTCCTGACTTTC | CASSPPSSGANVLTF
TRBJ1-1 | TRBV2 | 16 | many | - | TGTGCCAGCAGTAACGTCATGAGGCGGGTGAACACTGAAGCTTTCTTT | CASSNVMRRVNTEAFF
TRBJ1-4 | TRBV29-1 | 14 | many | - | TGCAGCGTTGAAGGCGTGGGCTCCGATGAAAAACTGTTTTTT | CSVEGVGSDEKLFF
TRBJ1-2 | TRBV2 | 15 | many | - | TGTGCCAGCACCATACAGATCCCCGCTAACTATGGCTACACCTTC | CASTIQIPANYGYTF
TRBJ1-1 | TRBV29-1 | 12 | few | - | TGCAGCTGCCGACGGCCGAACACTGAAGCTTTCTTT | CSCRRPNTEAFF
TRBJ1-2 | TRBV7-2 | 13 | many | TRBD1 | TGTGCCAGCAGCGCGGGACAGTCAAGAGGCTACACCTTC | CASSAGQSRGYTF
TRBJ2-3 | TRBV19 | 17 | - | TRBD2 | TGTGCCAGTAGTATAGCGTTTACTAGCGGTGGAGGGGATACGCAGTATTTT | CASSIAFTSGGGDTQYF
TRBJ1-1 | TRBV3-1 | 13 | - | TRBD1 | TGTGCCAGCAGCCTACAGGGGGTGGCTGAAGCTTTCTTT | CASSLQGVAEAFF
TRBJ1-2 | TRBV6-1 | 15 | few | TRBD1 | TGTGCCAGCAGCCCCCCGGGACAGGGGGCAAGTGGCTACACCTTC | CASSPPGQGASGYTF
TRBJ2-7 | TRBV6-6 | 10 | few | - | TGTGCCAGCAGGGGTGGCGAGCAGTACTTC | CASRGGEQYF
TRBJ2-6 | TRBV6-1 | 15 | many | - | TGTGCCAGCAGTGATAACGTGGCTGGGGCCAACGTCCTGACTTTC | CASSDNVAGANVLTF
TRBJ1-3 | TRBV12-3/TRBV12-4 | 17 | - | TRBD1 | TGTGCCAGCAGTTTAGCGGAGGGGGCCCGCTCTGGAAACACCATATATTTT | CASSLAEGARSGNTIYF
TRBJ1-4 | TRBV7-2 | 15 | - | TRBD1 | TGTGCCAGCAGCTCTGGACAGGCAACTAATGAAAAACTGTTTTTT | CASSSGQATNEKLFF
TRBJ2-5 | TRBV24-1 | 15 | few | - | TGTGCCACCAGTGAACGGAATGGGTACCAAGAGACCCAGTACTTC | CATSERNGYQETQYF
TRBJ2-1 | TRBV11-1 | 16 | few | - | TGTGCCAGCAACTTAGCCATGGGGGGGCCCTACAATGAGCAGTTCTTC | CASNLAMGGPYNEQFF
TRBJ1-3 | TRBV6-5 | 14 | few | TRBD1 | TGTGCCACCAAGACAGGGCAGTTTGGAAACACCATATATTTT | CATKTGQFGNTIYF
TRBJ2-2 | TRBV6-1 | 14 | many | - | TGTGCCAGCAAAGTGGACCCTAACACCGGGGAGCTGTTTTTT | CASKVDPNTGELFF
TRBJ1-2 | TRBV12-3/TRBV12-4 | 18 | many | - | TGTGCCAGCAGTTTAGATAGACTGGGAGGGAAGGACGGCAATGGCTACACCTTC | CASSLDRLGGKDGNGYTF
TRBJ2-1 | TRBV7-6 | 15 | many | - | TGTGCCAGCAGCCTTGGACAGCCCTCCTACAATGAGCAGTTCTTC | CASSLGQPSYNEQFF
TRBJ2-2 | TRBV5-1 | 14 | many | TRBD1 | TGCGCCAGCTTTGAAACAGGGGGCACCGGGGAGCTGTTTTTT | CASFETGGTGELFF
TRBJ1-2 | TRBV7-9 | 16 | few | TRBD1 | TGTGCCAGCAGGAGTACAGGGGGCACTACTAACTATGGCTACACCTTC | CASRSTGGTTNYGYTF
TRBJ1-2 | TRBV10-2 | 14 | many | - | TGCGCCAGCAGTCCGGACAGATATAACTATGGCTACACCTTC | CASSPDRYNYGYTF
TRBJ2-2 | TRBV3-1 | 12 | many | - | TGTGCCAGCAGCCTTAACACCGGGGAGCTGTTTTTT | CASSLNTGELFF
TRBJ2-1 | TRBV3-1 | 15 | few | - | TGTGCCAGCAGCCCCCAGAGCCTCTCCTACAATGAGCAGTTCTTC | CASSPQSLSYNEQFF
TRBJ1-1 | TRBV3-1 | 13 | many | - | TGTGCCAGCAGCCAAGACAGGTCCCCTGAAGCTTTCTTT | CASSQDRSPEAFF
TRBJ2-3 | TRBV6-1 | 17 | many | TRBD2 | TGTGCCAGCAGTGAAGGCGGACTAGGGGCTAGCACAGATACGCAGTATTTT | CASSEGGLGASTDTQYF
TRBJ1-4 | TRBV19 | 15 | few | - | TGTGCCAGTAGTCTCGACAGGTCCCCTAATGAAAAACTGTTTTTT | CASSLDRSPNEKLFF
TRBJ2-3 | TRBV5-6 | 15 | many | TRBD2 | TGTGCCAGCAGCTTAACGGGGGGGGGCACAGATACGCAGTATTTT | CASSLTGGGTDTQYF
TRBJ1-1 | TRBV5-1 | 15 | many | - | TGCGCCAGCAGCGGACACAGGGAGTCGGGTACTGAAGCTTTCTTT | CASSGHRESGTEAFF